These 10 T cell receptor beta chains share one sample of origin, sequenced in a study of OX40 agonist ivuxolimab in advanced cancers. Method: immunoSEQ multiplex PCR; TCRdb's copy keeps in-frame clones and lacks some. Of around 60,000 clones listed, roughly 90% are singletons. The source material was CD4+ or CD8+ T cells sorted from blood, sampled in a trial of the OX40 agonist ivuxolimab. The origin of the receptors is an adult with an advanced solid tumor such as melanoma, head and neck, liver or kidney cancer.

Only one count was recorded for this clone. The J gene is TRBJ2-7, the V gene TRBV10-2; TRBD1 aligns across 12 bases. Germline CDR1 and CDR2: WSHSY and SAAADI. The CDR3 is 15 amino acids. The ends lost 4 bases at V and 6 bases at J; junction bases unmatched: 7. This chain's CDR3 is CASSATGTGGIEQYF. CDR3 in DNA: TGCGCCAGCAGTGCAACCGGGACAGGGGGCATCGAGCAGTACTTC.

CDR3 sequence reads: CASSVATSRGSYNEQFF. CDR3 DNA sequence: TGTGCCAGCAGCGTAGCTACGTCCCGGGGCTCCTACAATGAGCAGTTCTTC. This chain joins TRBV9 and TRBJ2-1, with D possibly matching TRBD2 (5 bases). Trimming took 0 bases from V and 0 from J, leaving 13 bases between them. The CDR3 runs to 17 residues. Germline lookup yields CDR1 SGDLS and CDR2 YYNGEE.

The V gene is TRBV7-9, the J gene TRBJ2-3; TRBD2 might be the D (5 bases). The length of the CDR3 is 16 residues. Trimming took off 5 bases at V and 4 bases at J, with 19 bases between the two ends. Looked up from germline, CDR1 is SEHNR and CDR2 is FQNEAQ (reference sequence). CDR3 nucleotide sequence: TGTGCCAGCAGCGGAGAGACTAATCCTCGGTCAGATACGCAGTATTTT. Translation: CASSGETNPRSDTQYF.

The rearrangement links TRBV7-9 to TRBJ2-3; 8 nucleotides line up with TRBD1. After removal of 5 bases from V and 2 bases from J, the junction contained 6 bases not matched to a gene. The V gene's germline CDR1 is SEHNR and CDR2 FQNEAQ (reference sequence). The CDR3 extends over 15 amino acids. Here the CDR3 reads CASSQGAGPTDTQYF. CDR3 DNA: TGTGCCAGCAGCCAGGGGGCAGGCCCCACAGATACGCAGTATTTT.

Here the CDR3 DNA reads TGTGCCAGCAGTGACAGGGTTAGGAGGGTCGGGCAGTACTTC. This encodes CASSDRVRRVGQYF. This rearrangement joins TRBV6-1 to TRBJ2-7; weak D call: TRBD2 (6 bases). The germline gives CDR1 MNHNS, CDR2 SASEGT. The V end lost 3 bases, the J end lost 9 bases, and 18 bases lay between the germline ends. The CDR3 covers 14 residues.

The genes are TRBV29-1 and TRBJ2-7; 16 bases align to TRBD2. V gave up 6 bases and J gave up 1 base; unmatched junction bases: 6. The CDR3 extends over 16 amino acids. Germline CDR1 SQVTM, CDR2 ANQGSEA. CDR3 region: CSVQGTSGGESYEQYF. The CDR3 bases are TGCAGCGTGCAGGGGACTAGCGGGGGGGAATCCTACGAGCAGTACTTC.

The rearrangement uses TRBV6-1 and TRBJ1-2; D ambiguous. V was cut by 3 bases and J by 6 bases, with 20 bases left in between. Germline loops: CDR1 MNHNS, CDR2 SASEGT. The CDR3 contains 16 residues. This chain's CDR3 is CASSDLSTGNFNGYTF. The CDR3 bases are TGTGCCAGCAGTGATTTATCTACGGGGAATTTCAATGGCTACACCTTC.

V and J are TRBV2 and TRBJ2-5; 9 bases match TRBD1. The CDR3 runs 17 residues. CDR1 is SNHLY and CDR2 is FYNNEI in the germline V gene. The J segment lost 3 bases and the V segment lost 0 bases, leaving 8 bases of the junction unmatched. The CDR3 DNA sequence: TGTGCCAGCAGTGAAGCGCCAGGGACAGGGATGAAAGAGACCCAGTACTTC. Encoded protein: CASSEAPGTGMKETQYF.

The genes are TRBV18 and TRBJ2-7, with 8 bases that match TRBD1. The length of the CDR3 is 14 residues. Germline values: CDR1 KGHSH, CDR2 LQKENI. With V trimmed by 2 bases and J by 5 bases, 5 bases remained unmatched. The CDR3 DNA follows: TGTGCCAGCTCACCATTCGACAGGGGAAACGAGCAGTACTTC. Translating gives CASSPFDRGNEQYF.

The chain recombines TRBV7-2 with TRBJ2-3, with TRBD2 matching 14 bases. Trimming took 5 bases from V and 6 from J; bases not matched to a gene: 16. CDR3 size: 19 residues. The V gene's germline CDR1 is SGHTA and CDR2 FQGNSA. CDR3 amino acids: CASSEDGLAGGLGFDTQYF. The DNA for the CDR3 is TGTGCCAGCAGCGAAGACGGACTAGCGGGAGGCCTTGGATTTGATACGCAGTATTTT.